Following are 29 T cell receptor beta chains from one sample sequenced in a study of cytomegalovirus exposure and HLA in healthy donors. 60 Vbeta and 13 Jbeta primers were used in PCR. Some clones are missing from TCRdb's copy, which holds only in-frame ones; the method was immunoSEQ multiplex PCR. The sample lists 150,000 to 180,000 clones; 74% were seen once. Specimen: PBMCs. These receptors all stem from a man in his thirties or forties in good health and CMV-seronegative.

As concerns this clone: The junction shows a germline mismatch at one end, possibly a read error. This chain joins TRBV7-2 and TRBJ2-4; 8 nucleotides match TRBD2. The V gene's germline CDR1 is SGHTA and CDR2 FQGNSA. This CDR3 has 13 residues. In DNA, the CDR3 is TGTGCCAGCAGCGATAGCGGGACCCACCCTGGAAACTTC. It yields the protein CASSDSGTHPGNF.

The CDR3 here is CASSLDRTGELFF. The CDR3 region has the DNA TGTGCCAGCAGCTTAGATCGGACTGGGGAGCTGTTTTTT. This chain links TRBV7-9 with TRBJ2-2, with D maybe TRBD2 (5 bases). This CDR3 is built from 13 residues. Deletions cut 1 base from V and 8 bases from J, with 8 bases between. Germline values: CDR1 SEHNR, CDR2 FQNEAQ (reference sequence).

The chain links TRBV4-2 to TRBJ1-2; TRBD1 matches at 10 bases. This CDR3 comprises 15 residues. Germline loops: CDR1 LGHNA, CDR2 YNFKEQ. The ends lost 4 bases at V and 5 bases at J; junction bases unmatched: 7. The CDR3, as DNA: TGTGCCAGCAGCCCTTTAAGACAGGGGGCGTATGGCTACACCTTC. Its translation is CASSPLRQGAYGYTF.

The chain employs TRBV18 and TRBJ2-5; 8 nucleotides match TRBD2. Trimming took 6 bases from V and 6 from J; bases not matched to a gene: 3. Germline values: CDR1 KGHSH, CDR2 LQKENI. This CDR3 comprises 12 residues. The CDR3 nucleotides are TGTGCCAGCTCGGGACTAGATAAGACCCAGTACTTC. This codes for CASSGLDKTQYF.

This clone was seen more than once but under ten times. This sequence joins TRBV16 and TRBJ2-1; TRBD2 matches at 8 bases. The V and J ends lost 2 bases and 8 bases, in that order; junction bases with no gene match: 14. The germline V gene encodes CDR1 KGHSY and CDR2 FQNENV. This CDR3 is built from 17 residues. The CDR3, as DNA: TGTGCCAGCAGCCAAACCTCAGGGAGCGGGGGAAGGTATGAGCAGTTCTTC. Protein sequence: CASSQTSGSGGRYEQFF. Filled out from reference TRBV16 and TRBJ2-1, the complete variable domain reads GEEVAQTPKHLVRGEGQKAKLYCAPIKGHSYVFWYQQVLKNEFKFLISFQNENVFDETGMPKERFSAKCLPNSPCSLEIQATKLEDSAVYFCASSQTSGSGGRYEQFFGPGTRLTVL.

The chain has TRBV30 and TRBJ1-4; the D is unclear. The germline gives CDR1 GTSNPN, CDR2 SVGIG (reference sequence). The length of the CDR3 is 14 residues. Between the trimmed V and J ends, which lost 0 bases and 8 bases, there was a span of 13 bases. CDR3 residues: CAWSVTGIGEKLFF. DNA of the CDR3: TGTGCCTGGAGTGTAACGGGTATAGGCGAAAAACTGTTTTTT.

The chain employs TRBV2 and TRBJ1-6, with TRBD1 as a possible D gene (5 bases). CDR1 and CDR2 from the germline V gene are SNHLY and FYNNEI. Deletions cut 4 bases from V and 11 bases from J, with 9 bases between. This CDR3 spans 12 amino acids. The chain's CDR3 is CASSGRGPPLHF. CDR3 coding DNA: TGTGCCAGCAGTGGAAGGGGCCCACCCCTCCACTTT.

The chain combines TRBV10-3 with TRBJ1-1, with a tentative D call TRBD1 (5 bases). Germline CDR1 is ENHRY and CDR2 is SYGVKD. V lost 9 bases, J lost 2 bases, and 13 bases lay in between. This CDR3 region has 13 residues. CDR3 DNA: TGTGCCATGGGGGGAGGGATTAACACTGAAGCTTTCTTT. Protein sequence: CAMGGGINTEAFF.

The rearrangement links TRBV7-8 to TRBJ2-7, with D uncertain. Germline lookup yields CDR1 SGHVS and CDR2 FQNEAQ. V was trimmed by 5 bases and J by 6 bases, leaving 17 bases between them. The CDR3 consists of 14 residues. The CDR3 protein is CASSLTLIRGEQYF. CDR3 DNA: TGTGCCAGCAGCCTAACCTTGATAAGAGGCGAGCAGTACTTC.

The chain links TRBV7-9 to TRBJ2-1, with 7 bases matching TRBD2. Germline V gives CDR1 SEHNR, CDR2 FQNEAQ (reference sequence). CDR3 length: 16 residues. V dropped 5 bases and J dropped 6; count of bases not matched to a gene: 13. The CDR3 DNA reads TGTGCCAGCAGCCCCGGGAACGGACTAGGGTCCAATGAGCAGTTCTTC. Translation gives CASSPGNGLGSNEQFF.

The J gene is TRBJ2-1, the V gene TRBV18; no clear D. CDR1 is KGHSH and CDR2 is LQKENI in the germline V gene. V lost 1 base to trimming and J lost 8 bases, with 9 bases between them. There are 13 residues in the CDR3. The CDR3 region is CASSPLLEDEQFF. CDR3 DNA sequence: TGTGCCAGCTCACCACTCCTTGAGGATGAGCAGTTCTTC.

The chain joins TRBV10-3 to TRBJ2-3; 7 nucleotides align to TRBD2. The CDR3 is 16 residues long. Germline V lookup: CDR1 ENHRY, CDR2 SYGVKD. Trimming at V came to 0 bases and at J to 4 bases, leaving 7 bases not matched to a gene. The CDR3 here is CAISESGGYWSDTQYF. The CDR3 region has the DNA TGTGCCATCAGTGAGTCCGGGGGGTATTGGTCAGATACGCAGTATTTT.

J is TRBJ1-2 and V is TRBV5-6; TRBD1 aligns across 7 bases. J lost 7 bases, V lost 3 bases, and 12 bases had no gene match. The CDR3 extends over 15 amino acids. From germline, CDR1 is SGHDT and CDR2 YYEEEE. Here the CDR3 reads CASSYRGQLEGGYTF. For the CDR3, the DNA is TGTGCCAGCAGCTACAGGGGACAGCTAGAGGGTGGCTACACCTTC.

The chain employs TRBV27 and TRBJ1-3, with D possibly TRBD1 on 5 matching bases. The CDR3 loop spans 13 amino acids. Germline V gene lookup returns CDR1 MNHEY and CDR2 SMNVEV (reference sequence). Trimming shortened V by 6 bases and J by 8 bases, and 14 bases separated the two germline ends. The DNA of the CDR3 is TGTGCCAGCAGCTCACGCCAGGGCTACACCATATATTTT. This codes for CASSSRQGYTIYF.

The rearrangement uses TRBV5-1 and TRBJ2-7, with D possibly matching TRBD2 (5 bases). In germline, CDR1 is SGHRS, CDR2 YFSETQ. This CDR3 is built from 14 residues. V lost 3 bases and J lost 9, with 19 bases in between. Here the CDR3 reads CASSSSVGGVGQYF. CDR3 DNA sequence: TGCGCCAGCAGCTCCTCCGTAGGAGGTGTAGGGCAGTACTTC.

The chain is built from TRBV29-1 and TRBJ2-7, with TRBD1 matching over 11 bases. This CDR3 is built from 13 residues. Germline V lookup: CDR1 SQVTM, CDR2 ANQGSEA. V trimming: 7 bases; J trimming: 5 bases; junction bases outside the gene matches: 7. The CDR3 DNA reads TGCAGCGCCAGGACAGGGGGCTTCCACGAGCAGTACTTC. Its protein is CSARTGGFHEQYF.

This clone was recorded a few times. The CDR3: CASSLGGQGETQYF. The CDR3 DNA reads TGTGCCAGCAGCTTAGGGGGACAGGGAGAGACCCAGTACTTC. The genes are TRBV7-3 and TRBJ2-5, with 9 bases matching TRBD1. V lost 2 bases to trimming and J lost 4 bases; unmatched junction nucleotides: 2. Germline CDR1 reads SGHTA; CDR2 reads FQGTGA. The CDR3 covers 14 residues.

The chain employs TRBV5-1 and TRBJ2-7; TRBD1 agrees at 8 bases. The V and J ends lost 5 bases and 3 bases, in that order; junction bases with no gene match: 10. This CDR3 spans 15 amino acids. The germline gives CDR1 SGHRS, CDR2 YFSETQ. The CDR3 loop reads CASRRRQGISYEQYF. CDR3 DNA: TGCGCCAGCAGACGAAGACAGGGGATCAGCTACGAGCAGTACTTC. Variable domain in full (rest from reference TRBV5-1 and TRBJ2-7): KAGVTQTPRYLIKTRGQQVTLSCSPISGHRSVSWYQQTPGQGLQFLFEYFSETQRNKGNFPGRFSGRQFSNSRSEMNVSTLELGDSALYLCASRRRQGISYEQYFGPGTRLTVT.

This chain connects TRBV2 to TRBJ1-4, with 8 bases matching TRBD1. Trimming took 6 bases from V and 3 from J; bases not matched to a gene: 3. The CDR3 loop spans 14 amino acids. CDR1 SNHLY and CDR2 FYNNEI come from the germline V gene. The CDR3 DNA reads TGTGCCAGCAGCCAGACAGGGGCTAATGAAAAACTGTTTTTT. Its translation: CASSQTGANEKLFF.

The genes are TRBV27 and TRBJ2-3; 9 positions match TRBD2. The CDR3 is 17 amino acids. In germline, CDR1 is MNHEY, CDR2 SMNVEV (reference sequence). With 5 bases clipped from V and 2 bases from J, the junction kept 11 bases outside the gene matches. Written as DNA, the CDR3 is TGTGCCAGCAGTCCCGCCGGGCGGGGGGGCCCCACAGATACGCAGTATTTT. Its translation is CASSPAGRGGPTDTQYF.

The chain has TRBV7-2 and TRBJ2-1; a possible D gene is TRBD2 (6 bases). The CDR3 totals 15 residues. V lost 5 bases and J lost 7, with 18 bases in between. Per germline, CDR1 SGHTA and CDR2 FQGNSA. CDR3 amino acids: CASSQDYQLGNEQFF. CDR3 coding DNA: TGTGCCAGCAGCCAGGACTACCAGTTGGGTAATGAGCAGTTCTTC.

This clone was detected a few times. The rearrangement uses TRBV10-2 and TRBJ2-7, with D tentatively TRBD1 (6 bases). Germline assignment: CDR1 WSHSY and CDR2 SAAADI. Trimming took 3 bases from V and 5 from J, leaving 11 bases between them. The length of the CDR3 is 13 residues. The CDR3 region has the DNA TGCGCCAGCAGTGAATATAACAGGGACGAGCAGTACTTC. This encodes CASSEYNRDEQYF.

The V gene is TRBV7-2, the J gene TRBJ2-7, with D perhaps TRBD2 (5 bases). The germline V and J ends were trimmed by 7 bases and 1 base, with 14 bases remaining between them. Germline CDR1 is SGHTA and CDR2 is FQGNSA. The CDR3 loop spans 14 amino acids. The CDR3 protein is CASIGSPGSYEQYF. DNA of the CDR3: TGTGCCAGCATCGGCAGCCCGGGGTCCTACGAGCAGTACTTC.

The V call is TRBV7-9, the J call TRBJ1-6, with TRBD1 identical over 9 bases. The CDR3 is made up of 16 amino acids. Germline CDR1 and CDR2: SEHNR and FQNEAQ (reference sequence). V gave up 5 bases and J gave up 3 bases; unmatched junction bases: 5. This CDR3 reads CASSPSDRGYNSPLHF. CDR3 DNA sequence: TGTGCCAGCAGCCCGTCGGACAGGGGCTATAATTCACCCCTCCACTTT.

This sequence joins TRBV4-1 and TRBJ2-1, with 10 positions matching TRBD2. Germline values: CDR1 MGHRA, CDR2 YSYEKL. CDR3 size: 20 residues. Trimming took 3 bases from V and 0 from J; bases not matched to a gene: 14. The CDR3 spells CASSHPLAGVGLSSYNEQFF. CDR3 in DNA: TGCGCCAGCAGCCATCCCCTAGCGGGGGTAGGCTTAAGCTCCTACAATGAGCAGTTCTTC.

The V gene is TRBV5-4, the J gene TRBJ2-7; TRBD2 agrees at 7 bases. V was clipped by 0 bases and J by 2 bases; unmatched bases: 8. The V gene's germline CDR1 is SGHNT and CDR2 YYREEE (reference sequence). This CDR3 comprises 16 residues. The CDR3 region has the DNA TGTGCCAGCAGCTTGGCGGGGCGGGGGAACGCCTACGAGCAGTACTTC. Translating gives CASSLAGRGNAYEQYF.

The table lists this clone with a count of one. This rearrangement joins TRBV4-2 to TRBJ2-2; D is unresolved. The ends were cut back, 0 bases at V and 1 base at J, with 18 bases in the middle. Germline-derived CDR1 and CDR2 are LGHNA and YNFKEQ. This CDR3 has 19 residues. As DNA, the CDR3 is TGTGCCAGCAGCCAAGACGGGTTACACGGTGCCTTGAACACCGGGGAGCTGTTTTTT. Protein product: CASSQDGLHGALNTGELFF.

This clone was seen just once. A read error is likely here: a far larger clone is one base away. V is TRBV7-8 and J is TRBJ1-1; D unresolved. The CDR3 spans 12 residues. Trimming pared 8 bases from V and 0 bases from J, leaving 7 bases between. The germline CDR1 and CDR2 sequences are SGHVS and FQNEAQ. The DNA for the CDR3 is TGTGCCAGCCGTAATATGAACACTGAAGCTTTCTTT. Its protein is CASRNMNTEAFF.

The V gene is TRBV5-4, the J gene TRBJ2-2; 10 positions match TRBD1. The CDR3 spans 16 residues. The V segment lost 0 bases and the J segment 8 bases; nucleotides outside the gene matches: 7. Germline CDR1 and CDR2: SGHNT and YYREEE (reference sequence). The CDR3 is CASSLGQGALGGELFF. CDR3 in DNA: TGTGCCAGCAGCTTGGGACAGGGGGCCTTAGGAGGGGAGCTGTTTTTT.